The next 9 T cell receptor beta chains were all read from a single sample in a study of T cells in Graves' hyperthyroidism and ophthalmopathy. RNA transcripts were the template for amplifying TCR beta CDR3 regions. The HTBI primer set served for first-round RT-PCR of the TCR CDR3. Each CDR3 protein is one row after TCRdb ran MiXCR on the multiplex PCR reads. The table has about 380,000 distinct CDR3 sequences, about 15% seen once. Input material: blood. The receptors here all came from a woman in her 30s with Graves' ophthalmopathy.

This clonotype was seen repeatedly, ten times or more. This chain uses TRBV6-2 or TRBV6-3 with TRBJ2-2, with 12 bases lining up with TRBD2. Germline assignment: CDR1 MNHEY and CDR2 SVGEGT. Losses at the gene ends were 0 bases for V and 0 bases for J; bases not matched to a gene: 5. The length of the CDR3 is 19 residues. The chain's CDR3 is CASSYSVTSGGTNTGELFF. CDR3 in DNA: TGTGCCAGCAGTTACTCCGTGACTAGCGGGGGTACGAACACCGGGGAGCTGTTTTTT.

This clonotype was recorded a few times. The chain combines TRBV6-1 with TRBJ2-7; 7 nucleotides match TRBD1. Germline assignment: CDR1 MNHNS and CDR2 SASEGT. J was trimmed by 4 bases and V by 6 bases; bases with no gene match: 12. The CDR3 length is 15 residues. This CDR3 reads CASSREGGGGYEQYF. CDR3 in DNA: TGTGCCAGCAGCAGGGAAGGGGGCGGTGGGTACGAGCAGTACTTC.

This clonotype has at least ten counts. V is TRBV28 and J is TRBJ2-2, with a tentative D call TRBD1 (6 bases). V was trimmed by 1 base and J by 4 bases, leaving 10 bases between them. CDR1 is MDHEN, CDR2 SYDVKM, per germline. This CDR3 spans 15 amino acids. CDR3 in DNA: TGTGCCAGCAGTTTATACAGGGCCAGCACCGGGGAGCTGTTTTTT. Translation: CASSLYRASTGELFF.

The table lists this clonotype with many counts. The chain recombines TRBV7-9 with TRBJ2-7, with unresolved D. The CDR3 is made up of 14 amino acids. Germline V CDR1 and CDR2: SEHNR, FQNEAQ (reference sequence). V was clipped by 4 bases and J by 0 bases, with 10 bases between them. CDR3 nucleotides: TGTGCCAGCAGCTCCCCACCAAACTCCTACGAGCAGTACTTC. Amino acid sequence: CASSSPPNSYEQYF.

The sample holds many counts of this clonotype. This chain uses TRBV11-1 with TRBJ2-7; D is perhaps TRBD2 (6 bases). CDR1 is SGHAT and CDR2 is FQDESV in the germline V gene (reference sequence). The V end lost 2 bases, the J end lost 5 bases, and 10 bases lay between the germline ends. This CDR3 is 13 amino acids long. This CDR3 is CASSLSTRNEQYF. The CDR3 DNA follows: TGTGCCAGCAGCTTATCGACTAGAAACGAGCAGTACTTC.

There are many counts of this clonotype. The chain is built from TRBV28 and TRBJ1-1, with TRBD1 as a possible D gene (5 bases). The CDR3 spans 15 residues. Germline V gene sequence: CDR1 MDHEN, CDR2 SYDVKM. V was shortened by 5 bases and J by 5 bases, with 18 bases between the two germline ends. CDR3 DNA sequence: TGTGCCAGCAGTCGGGGAAGCGGGGGGGGAACTGAAGCTTTCTTT. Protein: CASSRGSGGGTEAFF.

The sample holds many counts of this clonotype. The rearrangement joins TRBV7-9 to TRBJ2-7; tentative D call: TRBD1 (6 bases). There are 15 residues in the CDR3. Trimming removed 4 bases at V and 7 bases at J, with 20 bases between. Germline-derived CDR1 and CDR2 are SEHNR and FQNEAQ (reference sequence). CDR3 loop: CASSSLQGPLREQYF. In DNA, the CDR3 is TGTGCCAGCAGCTCACTACAGGGACCTCTCAGGGAGCAGTACTTC.

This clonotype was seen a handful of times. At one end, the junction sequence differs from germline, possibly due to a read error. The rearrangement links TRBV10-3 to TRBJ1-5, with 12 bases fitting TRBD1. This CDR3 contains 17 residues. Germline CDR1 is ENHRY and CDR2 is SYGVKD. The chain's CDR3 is CAISGGGTGGSNQPQHF. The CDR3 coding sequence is TGCGCCATCAGTGGAGGGGGGACAGGGGGCAGCAATCAGCCCCAGCATTTT.

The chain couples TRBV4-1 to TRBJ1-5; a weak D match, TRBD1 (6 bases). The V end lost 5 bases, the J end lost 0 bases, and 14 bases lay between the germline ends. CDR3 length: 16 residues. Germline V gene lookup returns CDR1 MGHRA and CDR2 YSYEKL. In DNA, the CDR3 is TGCGCCAGCAGCGGTGGGGGGGCGAATAGCAATCAGCCCCAGCATTTT. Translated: CASSGGGANSNQPQHF.